Below are 18 T cell receptor beta chains sequenced from a single sample in a study of long-term antiretroviral therapy in people with HIV. The immunoSEQ assay was v3.0, run at survey level. Assay: immunoSEQ multiplex PCR; the TCRdb copy retains only in-frame clones and omits some. The data hold over 30,000 clones, with about 85% observed a single time. Sequencing used unsorted PBMCs, obtained 1.1 years after starting antiretroviral therapy. The source is a young man with HIV.

The chain links TRBV7-6 to TRBJ2-2; 14 nucleotides line up with TRBD2. The CDR3 totals 18 residues. The V gene's germline CDR1 is SGHVS and CDR2 FNYEAQ. J was trimmed by 1 base and V by 5 bases; bases with no gene match: 6. The CDR3 region has the DNA TGTGCCAGCAGCGCCCGACTAGCGGGGGGGTTGAACACCGGGGAGCTGTTTTTT. Its translation: CASSARLAGGLNTGELFF.

This chain uses TRBV13 with TRBJ1-2; D not resolved. CDR1 is PRHDT and CDR2 is FYEKMQ in the germline V gene (reference sequence). This CDR3 spans 14 amino acids. Trimming pared 5 bases from V and 4 bases from J, leaving 14 bases between. CDR3 nucleotides: TGTGCCAGCAGCCAAAAGGTCCTCTTCTATGGCTACACCTTC. Amino acids: CASSQKVLFYGYTF. The whole variable domain, filled in from reference TRBV13 and TRBJ1-2, reads AAGVIQSPRHLIKEKRETATLKCYPIPRHDTVYWYQQGPGQDPQFLISFYEKMQSDKGSIPDRFSAQQFSDYHSELNMSSLELGDSALYFCASSQKVLFYGYTFGSGTRLTVV.

This clone showed up just a few times. The rearrangement uses TRBV6-4 and TRBJ2-2; D is possibly TRBD2 (6 bases). This CDR3 is built from 14 residues. Per germline, CDR1 MRHNA and CDR2 SNTAGT. Deletions cut 5 bases from V and 4 bases from J, with 11 bases between. CDR3 DNA: TGTGCCAGCAGTACCGGACTAATCACCGGGGAGCTGTTTTTT. This translates into CASSTGLITGELFF.

This clone has just one count. CDR3 DNA sequence: TGTGCCAGCAGCGACCCCCCCGACAAGACCTATAGCAATCAGCCCCAGCATTTT. It encodes CASSDPPDKTYSNQPQHF. The chain combines TRBV2 with TRBJ1-5; D unclear. The CDR3 extends over 18 amino acids. The V end lost 6 bases, the J end lost 0 bases, and 21 bases lay between the germline ends. Germline CDR1 SNHLY, CDR2 FYNNEI. The whole variable domain, remainder taken from reference TRBV2 and TRBJ1-5, is EPEVTQTPSHQVTQMGQEVILRCVPISNHLYFYWYRQILGQKVEFLVSFYNNEISEKSEIFDDQFSVERPDGSNFTLKIRSTKLEDSAMYFCASSDPPDKTYSNQPQHFGDGTRLSIL.

The V call is TRBV2, the J call TRBJ2-1; D is undetermined. Trimming removed 6 bases at V and 7 bases at J, with 10 bases between. CDR1 SNHLY and CDR2 FYNNEI come from the germline V gene. The CDR3 is made up of 12 amino acids. The CDR3 spells CASSPDLNEQFF. The CDR3 region has the DNA TGTGCCAGCAGCCCCGACCTGAATGAGCAGTTCTTC.

The chain couples TRBV15 to TRBJ2-3; 11 nucleotides line up with TRBD2. Per germline, CDR1 LNHNV and CDR2 YYDKDF (reference sequence). CDR3 length equals 17 residues. The V segment lost 0 bases and the J segment 6 bases; nucleotides outside the gene matches: 8. The CDR3 loop is CATSREQLAGGGDTQYF. In DNA form, the CDR3 reads TGTGCCACCAGCAGAGAGCAGCTAGCGGGGGGAGGGGATACGCAGTATTTT.

The rearrangement uses TRBV27 and TRBJ2-5; D unresolved. Germline CDR1 is MNHEY and CDR2 is SMNVEV (reference sequence). The CDR3 sequence is 11 residues long. Deletions cut 6 bases from V and 4 bases from J, with 6 bases between. CDR3 in amino acids: CASRPGETQYF. In DNA form, the CDR3 reads TGTGCCAGCAGACCAGGAGAGACCCAGTACTTC.

This clone was observed once. The chain links TRBV27 to TRBJ2-7; the match to TRBD1 covers 9 bases. Germline trimming cut 8 bases from V and 2 bases from J; bases unmatched to any gene: 7. The CDR3 extends over 14 amino acids. Germline CDR1 and CDR2: MNHEY and SMNVEV (reference sequence). CDR3 sequence: CASGYRGRAYEQYF. The CDR3 nucleotides are TGTGCCAGCGGCTACAGGGGGCGCGCCTACGAGCAGTACTTC.

This chain connects TRBV19 to TRBJ2-3; TRBD1 matches at 10 bases. CDR3 size: 14 residues. V lost 3 bases to trimming and J lost 6 bases; unmatched junction nucleotides: 3. Per germline, CDR1 LNHDA and CDR2 SQIVND (reference sequence). The CDR3, as DNA: TGTGCCAGTAGTATCGGGACAGGGGCGGATACGCAGTATTTT. It translates to CASSIGTGADTQYF.

The chain is built from TRBV9 and TRBJ2-3; 11 bases are shared with TRBD2. CDR1 is SGDLS, CDR2 YYNGEE, per germline. The length of the CDR3 is 17 residues. After removal of 4 bases from V and 0 bases from J, the junction contained 7 bases not matched to a gene. The CDR3: CASSQNIAGGSTDTQYF. The CDR3 DNA sequence: TGTGCCAGCAGCCAAAATATAGCGGGGGGGAGCACAGATACGCAGTATTTT. The full variable domain, its missing parts supplied by reference TRBV9 and TRBJ2-3, is DSGVTQTPKHLITATGQRVTLRCSPRSGDLSVYWYQQSLDQGLQFLIQYYNGEERAKGNILERFSAQQFPDLHSELNLSSLELGDSALYFCASSQNIAGGSTDTQYFGPGTRLTVL.

This clone was picked up a small number of times. This chain joins TRBV19 and TRBJ2-2, with D hard to call. The CDR3 is made up of 14 amino acids. The germline CDR1 and CDR2 sequences are LNHDA and SQIVND (reference sequence). V was shortened by 5 bases and J by 4 bases, with 11 bases between the two germline ends. The CDR3 DNA reads as TGTGCCAGTAGTCCCCTTCAAGGCACCGGGGAGCTGTTTTTT. Its translation: CASSPLQGTGELFF.

This chain joins TRBV29-1 and TRBJ2-7, with D perhaps matching TRBD1 (5 bases). This CDR3 contains 13 residues. Per the germline V gene, CDR1 is SQVTM and CDR2 is ANQGSEA. V lost 4 bases and J 2 bases, leaving 12 bases between the germline ends. The CDR3 loop is CSVGTPHAYEQYF. The CDR3 DNA is TGCAGCGTTGGGACACCACACGCCTACGAGCAGTACTTC.

The chain is built from TRBV5-6 and TRBJ2-5, with 8 bases aligning to TRBD2. The CDR3 loop spans 16 amino acids. CDR1 and CDR2 (germline): SGHDT, YYEEEE. J was trimmed by 5 bases and V by 6 bases; bases with no gene match: 15. In DNA, the CDR3 is TGTGCCAGCACCTGGGCCACGGGAGGGGGTTGGGAGACCCAGTACTTC. Encoded protein: CASTWATGGGWETQYF.

The chain employs TRBV18 and TRBJ1-3; 8 bases are shared with TRBD1. The CDR3 spans 15 residues. V lost 3 bases and J lost 3; bases outside the gene matches: 4. The germline gives CDR1 KGHSH, CDR2 LQKENI. Here the CDR3 reads CASSPQGARGNTIYF. CDR3 nucleotide sequence: TGTGCCAGCTCACCGCAGGGGGCCCGTGGAAACACCATATATTTT.

The J gene is TRBJ2-1, the V gene TRBV5-6, with D hard to call. Germline-derived CDR1 and CDR2 are SGHDT and YYEEEE. The CDR3 is made up of 13 amino acids. V was shortened by 0 bases and J by 5 bases, with 6 bases between the two germline ends. Here the CDR3 reads CASSLARNNEQFF. The DNA of the CDR3 is TGTGCCAGCAGCTTGGCCAGGAACAATGAGCAGTTCTTC.

The chain recombines TRBV6-5 with TRBJ1-1; 7 bases line up with TRBD1. This CDR3 is built from 13 residues. The junction had 3 bases not matched to a gene; V was cut back by 7 bases and J by 1 base. From germline, CDR1 is MNHEY and CDR2 SVGAGI. CDR3 nucleotide sequence: TGTGCCAGCAAGGGGGCAGGGAACACTGAAGCTTTCTTT. This encodes CASKGAGNTEAFF.

The V and J genes are TRBV6-1 and TRBJ1-5; a possible D gene is TRBD1 (5 bases). CDR3 length equals 15 residues. CDR1 MNHNS and CDR2 SASEGT come from the germline V gene. Trimming removed 6 bases at V and 0 bases at J, with 12 bases between. The DNA of the CDR3 is TGTGCCAGCAGAGGGGACGGATATAGCAATCAGCCCCAGCATTTT. It specifies CASRGDGYSNQPQHF.

The gene calls are TRBV28 and TRBJ2-1; 7 bases match TRBD1. V was clipped by 4 bases and J by 4 bases; unmatched bases: 13. The CDR3 spans 17 residues. CDR1 and CDR2 from the germline V gene are MDHEN and SYDVKM. The CDR3: CASSSTIQTGHYNEQFF. DNA for the CDR3: TGTGCCAGCAGTTCAACCATACAGACAGGGCATTACAATGAGCAGTTCTTC.